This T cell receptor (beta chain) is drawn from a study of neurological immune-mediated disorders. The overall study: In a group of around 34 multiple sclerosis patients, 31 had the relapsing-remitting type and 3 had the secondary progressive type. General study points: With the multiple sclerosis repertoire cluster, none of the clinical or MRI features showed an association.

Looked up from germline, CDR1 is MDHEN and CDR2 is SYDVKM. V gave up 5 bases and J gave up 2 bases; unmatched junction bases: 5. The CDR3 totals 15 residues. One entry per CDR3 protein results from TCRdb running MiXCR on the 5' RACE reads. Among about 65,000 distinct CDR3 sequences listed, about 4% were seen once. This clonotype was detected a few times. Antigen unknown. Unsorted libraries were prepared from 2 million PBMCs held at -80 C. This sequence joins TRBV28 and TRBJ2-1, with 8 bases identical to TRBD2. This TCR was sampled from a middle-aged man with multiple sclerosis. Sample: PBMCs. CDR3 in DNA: TGTGCCAGCAGTAAGGGACTAGTGACCTACAATGAGCAGTTCTTC. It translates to CASSKGLVTYNEQFF.